The 29 T cell receptor beta chains below were found in one sample sequenced in a study of T cell changes during pregnancy in multiple sclerosis. Measured with immunoSEQ multiplex PCR; TCRdb has only the in-frame clones, and not every one. The data contain about 35,000 clones, approximately 90% of them singletons. Sequenced material: CD8+ T cells from peripheral blood mononuclear cells, taken in the third trimester of pregnancy. Receptor source: a female donor with multiple sclerosis, enrolled in a pregnancy study.

The chain links TRBV5-4 to TRBJ2-1; D may be TRBD2 (5 bases). CDR3 length equals 14 residues. Germline V gene lookup returns CDR1 SGHNT and CDR2 YYREEE (reference sequence). The germline V and J ends were trimmed by 3 bases and 6 bases, with 13 bases remaining between them. CDR3 in DNA: TGTGCCAGCAGCTACCCCGATGAGGGCAATGAGCAGTTCTTC. It is translated as CASSYPDEGNEQFF.

Only one count was recorded for this clone. The CDR3 here is CASSQGQGSGYTF. CDR3 nucleotides: TGTGCCAGCAGCCAAGGACAGGGTTCCGGCTACACCTTC. The V and J genes are TRBV14 and TRBJ1-2; 7 bases map to TRBD1. The CDR3 has 13 residues. Germline trimming cut 1 base from V and 8 bases from J; bases unmatched to any gene: 4. Germline assignment: CDR1 SGHDN and CDR2 FVKESK.

The chain joins TRBV18 to TRBJ1-4, with 9 nucleotides matching TRBD1. Looked up from germline, CDR1 is KGHSH and CDR2 is LQKENI. V was clipped by 5 bases and J by 6 bases; unmatched bases: 10. This CDR3 is built from 16 residues. This CDR3 reads CASSTLTGGADEKLFF. For the CDR3, the DNA is TGTGCCAGCTCAACTCTAACAGGGGGCGCGGATGAAAAACTGTTTTTT.

The chain couples TRBV2 to TRBJ2-6; D unclear. The CDR3 length is 17 residues. The germline V gene encodes CDR1 SNHLY and CDR2 FYNNEI. Trimming pared 7 bases from V and 0 bases from J, leaving 16 bases between. CDR3 bases: TGTGCCAGCAATGGTGGCATCTCGGGCTCTGGGGCCAACGTCCTGACTTTC. Translation gives CASNGGISGSGANVLTF.

V and J are TRBV27 and TRBJ1-1; maybe TRBD1 (5 bases). The CDR3 covers 14 residues. The V and J ends lost 8 bases and 1 base respectively, with 14 bases between them. Germline loops: CDR1 MNHEY, CDR2 SMNVEV (reference sequence). CDR3 nucleotides: TGTGCCAGCCGGCGTGGGGGAGGGAACACTGAAGCTTTCTTT. Its protein product is CASRRGGGNTEAFF.

The chain uses TRBV4-2 and TRBJ1-6, with D perhaps matching TRBD1 (6 bases). The CDR3 has 19 amino acids. Germline loops: CDR1 LGHNA, CDR2 YNFKEQ. V dropped 0 bases and J dropped 0 bases, with 15 bases sitting between them. The CDR3: CASSQDGDMMSSYNSPLHF. In nucleotides, the CDR3 is TGTGCCAGCAGCCAAGATGGGGACATGATGAGCTCCTATAATTCACCCCTCCACTTT.

The CDR3 region has the DNA TGTGCCAGCTCACCCTCGGGACAGGGGATAAACACCATATATTTT. Amino acids: CASSPSGQGINTIYF. V gene TRBV18 combines with J gene TRBJ1-3; 10 bases map to TRBD1. This CDR3 is built from 15 residues. The germline gives CDR1 KGHSH, CDR2 LQKENI. The junction had 5 bases not matched to a gene; V was cut back by 3 bases and J by 6 bases.

The chain combines TRBV30 with TRBJ2-1; no definite D call. Germline CDR1 is GTSNPN and CDR2 is SVGIG (reference sequence). Trimming stripped 5 bases from V and 4 bases from J, with 9 bases between. The CDR3 sequence is 12 residues long. The CDR3 is CAWSLAYNEQFF. As DNA, the CDR3 is TGTGCCTGGTCTTTAGCTTACAATGAGCAGTTCTTC.

The chain has TRBV13 and TRBJ1-5; TRBD1 is a possible D gene (5 bases). Germline V gene data show CDR1 as PRHDT and CDR2 as FYEKMQ (reference sequence). The CDR3 is 15 residues long. V lost 0 bases, J lost 3 bases, and 9 bases lay in between. The CDR3 nucleotides are TGTGCCAGCAGCTTAGGGGCAGGGCCCAATCAGCCCCAGCATTTT. Encoded protein: CASSLGAGPNQPQHF.

This sequence joins TRBV29-1 and TRBJ1-1, with TRBD1 matching over 8 bases. Germline CDR1 reads SQVTM; CDR2 reads ANQGSEA. This CDR3 is built from 14 residues. V was clipped by 6 bases and J by 3 bases; unmatched bases: 9. The CDR3 here is CSVDTGGDYTEAFF. The CDR3 DNA reads TGCAGCGTCGACACAGGGGGAGATTACACTGAAGCTTTCTTT.

The chain couples TRBV15 to TRBJ2-5; 12 bases agree with TRBD1. V trimming: 8 bases; J trimming: 4 bases; junction bases outside the gene matches: 11. CDR1 is LNHNV and CDR2 is YYDKDF in the germline V gene (reference sequence). The CDR3 is made up of 16 amino acids. In DNA form, the CDR3 reads TGTGCCACCGCCACCGGGACAGGGGGCTCGGGAGAGACCCAGTACTTC. Translated: CATATGTGGSGETQYF. Supplemented by reference TRBV15 and TRBJ2-5, the full variable domain reads DAMVIQNPRYQVTQFGKPVTLSCSQTLNHNVMYWYQQKSSQAPKLLFHYYDKDFNNEADTPDNFQSRRPNTSFCFLDIRSPGLGDTAMYLCATATGTGGSGETQYFGPGTRLLVL.

The V gene is TRBV7-9, the J gene TRBJ2-1; 10 nucleotides align to TRBD2. The CDR3 length is 17 residues. Per the germline V gene, CDR1 is SEHNR and CDR2 is FQNEAQ (reference sequence). With 5 bases clipped from V and 0 bases from J, the junction kept 7 bases outside the gene matches. CDR3: CASSLIAGGLSYNEQFF. CDR3 bases: TGTGCCAGCAGCCTAATAGCGGGGGGCCTCTCCTACAATGAGCAGTTCTTC. Full variable domain (outside the CDR3, taken from reference TRBV7-9 and TRBJ2-1): DTGVSQNPRHKITKRGQNVTFRCDPISEHNRLYWYRQTLGQGPEFLTYFQNEAQLEKSRLLSDRFSAERPKGSFSTLEIQRTEQGDSAMYLCASSLIAGGLSYNEQFFGPGTRLTVL.

This chain joins TRBV4-1 and TRBJ2-7, with 12 bases identical to TRBD1. The CDR3 consists of 17 residues. CDR1 and CDR2 from the germline V gene are MGHRA and YSYEKL. Trimming at V came to 1 base and at J to 3 bases, leaving 7 bases not matched to a gene. CDR3 in DNA: TGCGCCAGCAGCCAAGGGTCGGGGACAGGGGGCCTCTACGAGCAGTACTTC. Residues: CASSQGSGTGGLYEQYF.

CDR3 bases: TGTGCCAGCAGTTTGGGGGTGGCGGGGGGGCTCGAGACCCAGTACTTC. It yields the protein CASSLGVAGGLETQYF. This sequence joins TRBV27 and TRBJ2-5; 9 nucleotides agree with TRBD2. CDR1 and CDR2 from the germline V gene are MNHEY and SMNVEV (reference sequence). V trimming: 3 bases; J trimming: 5 bases; junction bases outside the gene matches: 10. This CDR3 contains 16 residues.

The chain is built from TRBV30 and TRBJ1-5; 9 positions match TRBD1. The CDR3 consists of 15 residues. Germline loops: CDR1 GTSNPN, CDR2 SVGIG (reference sequence). V was clipped by 3 bases and J by 6 bases; unmatched bases: 9. The CDR3 is CAWSARDRAIQPQHF. The CDR3 nucleotides read TGTGCCTGGAGCGCCCGGGACAGGGCTATTCAGCCCCAGCATTTT.

The gene calls are TRBV11-2 and TRBJ1-2, with 10 positions matching TRBD1. Germline CDR1 and CDR2: SGHAT and FQNNGV. V was pared by 4 bases and J by 5 bases, with 10 bases of the junction left unmatched. This CDR3 spans 16 amino acids. The CDR3 region is CASSSAGTGDGYGYTF. The CDR3 region has the DNA TGTGCCAGCAGCTCAGCCGGGACAGGGGATGGATATGGCTACACCTTC.

The rearrangement joins TRBV13 to TRBJ2-2, with D uncertain. V was cut by 1 base and J by 6 bases, with 6 bases left in between. Looked up from germline, CDR1 is PRHDT and CDR2 is FYEKMQ (reference sequence). This CDR3 comprises 13 residues. CDR3 in amino acids: CASSLARSGELFF. The CDR3 coding sequence is TGTGCCAGCAGCTTAGCGCGATCCGGGGAGCTGTTTTTT.

The rearrangement uses TRBV27 and TRBJ1-5; no definite D call. This CDR3 has 15 amino acids. Looked up from germline, CDR1 is MNHEY and CDR2 is SMNVEV (reference sequence). The V gene lost 0 bases and the J gene lost 0 bases, with 6 bases spanning the gap. DNA for the CDR3: TGTGCCAGCAGTTTATCGTACGGTAGCAATCAGCCCCAGCATTTT. Translating gives CASSLSYGSNQPQHF.

Here the CDR3 DNA reads TGTGCCAGCAGCTTAGGAAGCGGGGGGTCGGTTGAGCAGTTCTTC. It codes for CASSLGSGGSVEQFF. The chain carries TRBV7-6 and TRBJ2-1; 9 positions agree with TRBD2. The CDR3 length is 15 residues. Looked up from germline, CDR1 is SGHVS and CDR2 is FNYEAQ. V shed 1 base and J 9 bases; nucleotides not matched to a gene: 7.

This sequence joins TRBV11-3 and TRBJ1-2; D is uncertain. The CDR3 extends over 13 amino acids. Trimming pared 0 bases from V and 8 bases from J, leaving 10 bases between. Germline CDR1 SGHNT, CDR2 YENEEA. CDR3 loop: CASSLDRRWGYTF. In DNA, the CDR3 is TGTGCCAGCAGCTTAGATCGTCGGTGGGGCTACACCTTC.

The chain employs TRBV5-6 and TRBJ2-3; maybe TRBD1 (5 bases). In germline, CDR1 is SGHDT, CDR2 YYEEEE. The CDR3 is 16 amino acids. The V end was cut by 4 bases, the J end by 2 bases, with 17 bases between. The CDR3 spells CASSQDRRRLTDTQYF. The CDR3 DNA sequence: TGTGCCAGCAGCCAAGACAGAAGACGGCTCACAGATACGCAGTATTTT.

The CDR3 DNA reads as TGTGCCAGCAGCTTGGGTCCGTACGGACAGGGGGGGTCTGAAGCTTTCTTT. This sequence encodes CASSLGPYGQGGSEAFF. The chain joins TRBV11-2 to TRBJ1-1; 10 bases fit TRBD1. This CDR3 is 17 amino acids long. Germline CDR1 is SGHAT and CDR2 is FQNNGV. J gave up 6 bases and V 3 bases, and 13 bases lay outside the gene matches. The full variable domain, completed using reference TRBV11-2 and TRBJ1-1, is EAGVAQSPRYKIIEKRQSVAFWCNPISGHATLYWYQQILGQGPKLLIQFQNNGVVDDSQLPKDRFSAERLKGVDSTLKIQPAKLEDSAVYLCASSLGPYGQGGSEAFFGQGTRLTVV.

V usage is TRBV5-6 and J usage is TRBJ2-7; D perhaps matches TRBD1 (5 bases). The CDR3 has 15 amino acids. CDR1 SGHDT and CDR2 YYEEEE come from the germline V gene. Trimming cost V 1 base and J 5 bases, with 16 bases left between them. The CDR3 sequence: CASSLSAGLVDEQYF. The CDR3, as DNA: TGTGCCAGCAGCTTGTCCGCAGGGTTGGTAGACGAGCAGTACTTC.

The chain joins TRBV13 to TRBJ2-1, with D possibly being TRBD1 (6 bases). This CDR3 comprises 16 residues. Germline values: CDR1 PRHDT, CDR2 FYEKMQ (reference sequence). Between the trimmed V and J ends, which lost 6 bases and 4 bases, there was a span of 19 bases. CDR3 DNA: TGTGCCAGCAGTCTAGGTAGGGACATATTATACAATGAGCAGTTCTTC. The encoded protein is CASSLGRDILYNEQFF.

The V call is TRBV9, the J call TRBJ1-2; D perhaps matches TRBD1 (5 bases). The CDR3 totals 14 residues. The germline V and J ends were trimmed by 0 bases and 3 bases, with 9 bases remaining between them. The germline V gene encodes CDR1 SGDLS and CDR2 YYNGEE. The CDR3 spells CASSVGEGDYGYTF. The CDR3 DNA is TGTGCCAGCAGCGTAGGGGAAGGGGACTATGGCTACACCTTC.

V and J are TRBV27 and TRBJ1-5; D may be TRBD1 (5 bases). The CDR3 spans 16 residues. V shed 1 base and J shed 2 bases, with 12 bases lying between them. Per the germline V gene, CDR1 is MNHEY and CDR2 is SMNVEV (reference sequence). The DNA of the CDR3 is TGTGCCAGCAGTTTATACTGGGGCGGTGGCAATCAGCCCCAGCATTTT. Translated, it gives CASSLYWGGGNQPQHF.

A single count supports this clone. This chain links TRBV7-3 with TRBJ2-3; 9 positions match TRBD2. The V segment lost 6 bases and the J segment 4 bases; nucleotides outside the gene matches: 8. This CDR3 is built from 15 residues. Germline CDR1 and CDR2: SGHTA and FQGTGA. CDR3 loop: CASSIGGGVSDTQYF. CDR3 DNA sequence: TGTGCCAGCAGTATAGGCGGGGGGGTTTCAGATACGCAGTATTTT.

The rearrangement uses TRBV11-2 and TRBJ2-7; D uncertain. CDR1 is SGHAT, CDR2 FQNNGV, per germline. CDR3 length: 13 amino acids. The V end was cut by 5 bases, the J end by 2 bases, with 10 bases between. This CDR3 is CASSPTTTYEQYF. CDR3 sequence (DNA): TGTGCCAGCAGCCCGACGACAACCTACGAGCAGTACTTC.

The V gene is TRBV2, the J gene TRBJ2-1, with TRBD1 identical over 7 bases. The CDR3 has 16 amino acids. CDR1 is SNHLY, CDR2 FYNNEI, per germline. Unmatched junction bases numbered 12, after V lost 1 base and J lost 9 bases. The CDR3 is CASSEGGQLRYGEQFF. CDR3 bases: TGTGCCAGCAGTGAAGGGGGACAGCTACGCTACGGTGAGCAGTTCTTC.